This record covers a single TCR beta chain. These data come from a study of blood T cell repertoires in COVID-19. Background on the study: The United States, Italy and Spain supplied acute and convalescent COVID-19 samples. The cDNA or gDNA used as material had been derived from T cells, B-cell-depleted T cells, or PBMCs.

V was clipped by 0 bases and J by 0 bases; unmatched bases: 5. Germline CDR1 GTSNPN, CDR2 SVGIG (reference sequence). The CDR3 loop spans 15 amino acids. In the source study's methods: For nucleated cells, counts were estimated from reference gene primer amplification. This table comes from immunoSEQ multiplex PCR, and its TCRdb copy is limited to in-frame clones, with some not included. Clonal size and the V and J genes are those of that table, whereas D and trimming came from the DNA. The data show roughly 40,000 clones, around 90% seen once. This clonotype was obtained from a woman in her thirties or forties with acute or convalescent COVID-19. The chain has TRBV30 and TRBJ2-7, with 7 bases aligning to TRBD2. Sequencing input: peripheral blood. The CDR3 nucleotides are TGTGCCTGGAGTGTGAGGCGGGGGATCTCCTACGAGCAGTACTTC. Translation: CAWSVRRGISYEQYF.